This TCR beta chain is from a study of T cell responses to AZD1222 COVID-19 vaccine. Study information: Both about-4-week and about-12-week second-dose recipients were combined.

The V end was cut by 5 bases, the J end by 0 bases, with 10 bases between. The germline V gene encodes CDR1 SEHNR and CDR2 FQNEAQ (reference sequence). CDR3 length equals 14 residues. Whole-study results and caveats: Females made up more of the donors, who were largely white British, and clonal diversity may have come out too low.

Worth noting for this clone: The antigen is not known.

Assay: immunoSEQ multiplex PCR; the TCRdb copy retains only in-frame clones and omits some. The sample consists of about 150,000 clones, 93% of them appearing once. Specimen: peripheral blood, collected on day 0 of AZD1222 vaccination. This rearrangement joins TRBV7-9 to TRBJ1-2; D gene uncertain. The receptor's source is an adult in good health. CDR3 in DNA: TGTGCCAGCAGCGGTGGACTGACTAACTATGGCTACACCTTC. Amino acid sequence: CASSGGLTNYGYTF.